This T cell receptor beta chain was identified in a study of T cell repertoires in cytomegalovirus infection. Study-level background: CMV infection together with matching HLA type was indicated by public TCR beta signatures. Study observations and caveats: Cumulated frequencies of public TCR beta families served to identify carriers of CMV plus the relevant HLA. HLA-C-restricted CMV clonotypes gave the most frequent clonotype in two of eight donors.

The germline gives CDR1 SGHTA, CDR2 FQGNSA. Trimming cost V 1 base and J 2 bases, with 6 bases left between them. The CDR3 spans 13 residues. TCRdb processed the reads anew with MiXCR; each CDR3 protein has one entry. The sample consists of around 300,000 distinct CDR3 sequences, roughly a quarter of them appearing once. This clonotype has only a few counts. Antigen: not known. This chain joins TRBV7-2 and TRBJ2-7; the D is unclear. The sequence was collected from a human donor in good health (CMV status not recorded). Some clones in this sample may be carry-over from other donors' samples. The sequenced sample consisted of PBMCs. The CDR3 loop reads CASSLVSTYEQYF. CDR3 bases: TGTGCCAGCAGCTTAGTCTCCACCTACGAGCAGTACTTC.